This T cell receptor beta chain was found in a study of blood T cell repertoires in COVID-19. Study at large: Donors in the United States, Italy and Spain gave samples during acute or convalescent COVID-19. PBMCs, B-cell-depleted T cells, or T cells provided the cDNA or gDNA that made up the material.

This CDR3 spans 16 amino acids. CDR1 and CDR2 (germline): MNHEY, SMNVEV (reference sequence). V was pared by 6 bases and J by 2 bases, with 10 bases of the junction left unmatched. TCRdb's copy holds only in-frame clones and misses some; the assay was immunoSEQ multiplex PCR. The table lists 150,000 or so clones, about 90% of them singletons. The chain has TRBV27 and TRBJ1-5, with 7 bases lining up with TRBD1. The specimen sequenced was PBMCs or T cells enriched from blood (not recorded which). The TCR comes from a woman aged 45-59 years who had recovered from COVID-19. For the CDR3, the DNA is TGTGCCAGCAGAGGAATAACAGGGGTGGGCAATCAGCCCCAGCATTTT. Translated, it gives CASRGITGVGNQPQHF.